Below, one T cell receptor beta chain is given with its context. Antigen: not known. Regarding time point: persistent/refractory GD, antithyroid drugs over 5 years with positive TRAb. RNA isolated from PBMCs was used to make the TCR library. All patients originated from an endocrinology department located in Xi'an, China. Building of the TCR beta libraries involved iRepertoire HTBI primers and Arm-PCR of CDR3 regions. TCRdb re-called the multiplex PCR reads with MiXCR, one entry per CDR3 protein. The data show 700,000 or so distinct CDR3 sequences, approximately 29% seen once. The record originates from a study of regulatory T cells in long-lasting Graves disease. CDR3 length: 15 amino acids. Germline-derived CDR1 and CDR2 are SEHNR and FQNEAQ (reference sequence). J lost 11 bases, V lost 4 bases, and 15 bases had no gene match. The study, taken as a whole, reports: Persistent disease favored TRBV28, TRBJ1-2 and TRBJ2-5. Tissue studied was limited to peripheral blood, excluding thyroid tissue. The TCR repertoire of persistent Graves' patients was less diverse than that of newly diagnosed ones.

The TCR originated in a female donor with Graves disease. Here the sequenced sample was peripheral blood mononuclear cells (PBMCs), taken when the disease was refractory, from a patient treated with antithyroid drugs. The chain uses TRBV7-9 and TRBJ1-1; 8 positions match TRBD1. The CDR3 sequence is CASSYIGSGGFGAFF. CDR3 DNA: TGTGCCAGCAGCTACATCGGGTCAGGGGGCTTCGGGGCTTTCTTT.